Listed below are T cell receptor beta chains from one sample, sequenced in a study of blood T cell repertoires in COVID-19. Libraries were prepared by immunoSEQ multiplex PCR; TCRdb keeps only in-frame clonotypes and omits some of them. The sample yields approximately 470,000 clones, roughly 87% seen once. The sample was PBMCs or T cells enriched from blood (not recorded which). These receptors originate from a young woman who had recovered from COVID-19. Each CDR3 is given with its conserved first and last residue. Fields, in order: J gene, D gene, clone size, V gene, CDR3 DNA, CDR3 protein. The D gene is left open where the match is weak. Not all rows give a size; the values are once, few, many and, for expanded clones, a class.

j_gene: TRBJ1-2
d_gene: TRBD1
abundance: -
v_gene: TRBV3-1/TRBV3-2
CDR3nt: TGTGCCAGCAGCCAAGATCTACAGGGGAGTGGGAGATATGGCTACACCTTC
CDR3aa: CASSQDLQGSGRYGYTF

j_gene: TRBJ1-1
d_gene: TRBD1
abundance: -
v_gene: TRBV3-1/TRBV3-2
CDR3nt: TGTGCCAGCAGCCAAGGGGACAGGGAAGACACTGAAGCTTTCTTT
CDR3aa: CASSQGDREDTEAFF

j_gene: TRBJ2-7
d_gene: TRBD1
abundance: -
v_gene: TRBV3-1/TRBV3-2
CDR3nt: TGTGCCAGCAGTTCCGGGACAGCGAGCTCCTACGAGCAGTACTTC
CDR3aa: CASSSGTASSYEQYF

j_gene: TRBJ1-1
d_gene: TRBD1
abundance: -
v_gene: TRBV7-9
CDR3nt: TGTGCCAGCGGGCCTGGTACAGGGGACACTGAAGCTTTCTTT
CDR3aa: CASGPGTGDTEAFF

j_gene: TRBJ1-5
d_gene: -
abundance: -
v_gene: TRBV6-5
CDR3nt: TGTGCCAGCAGACCTTCTTATAGCAATCAGTCCCAGCATTTT
CDR3aa: CASRPSYSNQSQHF

j_gene: TRBJ1-3
d_gene: -
abundance: -
v_gene: TRBV28
CDR3nt: TGTGCCAGCAGTTTATGGGCCGGGGGTGGTTCTGGAAACACCATATATTTT
CDR3aa: CASSLWAGGGSGNTIYF

j_gene: TRBJ1-3
d_gene: TRBD1
abundance: -
v_gene: TRBV12-3/TRBV12-4
CDR3nt: TGTGCCACCCGGACAGGGGGAGGATCCATATATTTT
CDR3aa: CATRTGGGSIYF

j_gene: TRBJ2-2
d_gene: TRBD1
abundance: -
v_gene: TRBV5-4
CDR3nt: TGTGCCAGCAGCCCCCGACAGGGGGTAGACACCGGGGAGCTGTTTTTT
CDR3aa: CASSPRQGVDTGELFF

j_gene: TRBJ2-1
d_gene: -
abundance: once
v_gene: TRBV3-1/TRBV3-2
CDR3nt: TGTGCCAGCAGCCAAGGGACTAACAATGAGCAGTTCTTC
CDR3aa: CASSQGTNNEQFF

j_gene: TRBJ1-4
d_gene: -
abundance: -
v_gene: TRBV6-5
CDR3nt: TGTGCCAGCAGTTATGGTGGGGGCAATGGTGAAAAACTGTTTTTT
CDR3aa: CASSYGGGNGEKLFF

j_gene: TRBJ1-1
d_gene: TRBD1
abundance: -
v_gene: TRBV7-8
CDR3nt: TGTGCCAGCAGCTTACAGGGGGCGGGTAGGGCTTTCTTT
CDR3aa: CASSLQGAGRAFF

j_gene: TRBJ2-7
d_gene: -
abundance: -
v_gene: TRBV7-2
CDR3nt: TGTGCCAGCAGCTTAACGAGTTTGACAGCCCCTTACGAGCAGTACTTC
CDR3aa: CASSLTSLTAPYEQYF

j_gene: TRBJ2-2
d_gene: -
abundance: once
v_gene: TRBV5-1
CDR3nt: TGCGCCAGCAGCACGCCCTCGGGCACCGGGGAGCTGTTTTTT
CDR3aa: CASSTPSGTGELFF

j_gene: TRBJ1-2
d_gene: TRBD1
abundance: -
v_gene: TRBV3-1/TRBV3-2
CDR3nt: TGTGCCAGCTCCGGGACAGGGACCTATGGCTACACCTTC
CDR3aa: CASSGTGTYGYTF

j_gene: TRBJ2-7
d_gene: TRBD1
abundance: few
v_gene: TRBV2
CDR3nt: TGTGCCAGCGACCGGGACAGGAACGGCGAGCAGTACTTC
CDR3aa: CASDRDRNGEQYF

j_gene: TRBJ2-1
d_gene: TRBD2
abundance: -
v_gene: TRBV4-1
CDR3nt: TGCGCCAGCAGCCGCGTACTAGCGGGGGGTTACAATGAGCAGTTCTTC
CDR3aa: CASSRVLAGGYNEQFF

j_gene: TRBJ1-6
d_gene: TRBD1
abundance: -
v_gene: TRBV30
CDR3nt: TGTGCCTGGAGTGTGAGGCAGGGGGGTTCACCCCTCCACTTT
CDR3aa: CAWSVRQGGSPLHF

j_gene: TRBJ2-2
d_gene: -
abundance: -
v_gene: TRBV5-1
CDR3nt: TGCGCCAGCAGCCCCATCAGGGAGAACACCGGGGAGCTGTTTTTT
CDR3aa: CASSPIRENTGELFF